A selection of T cell receptor beta chains follows, all from one sample in a study of blood T cell repertoires in COVID-19. The method was immunoSEQ multiplex PCR; TCRdb's version includes in-frame clones alone and lacks a portion of them. The repertoire consists of around 300,000 clones, with 90% occurring once and the leading ten covering around 0.93%. Material: peripheral blood. These receptors were taken from a woman in her thirties or forties with COVID-19, enrolled during active disease. CDR3s include the opening cysteine and the closing phenylalanine or tryptophan. Expanded clones are given a class, and other clones once, few, many or no size at all.

V	J	size	CDR3
TRBV27	TRBJ2-7	-	CASSFLGQGAYEQYF
TRBV9	TRBJ2-7	-	CASSAGLAGGPHEQYF
TRBV28	TRBJ1-2	-	CASSPPGGIHYGYTF
TRBV5-1	TRBJ1-3	-	CASSLAGQGGNTIYF
TRBV18	TRBJ2-7	-	CASSTLGQANYEQYF
TRBV4-1	TRBJ1-5	once	CASSQDPTGSTSNQPQHF
TRBV4-1	TRBJ2-3	once	CASSQFSSVADTQYF
TRBV7-3	TRBJ1-6	-	CASSLTPRGGGSPLHF
TRBV19	TRBJ2-7	-	CASSMGGGPYEQYF
TRBV15	TRBJ1-1	-	CATSRDKGVKGEAFF
TRBV25-1	TRBJ1-6	once	CASGGMGQLYSPLHF
TRBV9	TRBJ2-1	-	CASSPNRANYNEQFF
TRBV10-3	TRBJ2-1	-	CAISLAGELYNEQFF
TRBV28	TRBJ1-2	-	CASTGNYGYTF
TRBV9	TRBJ1-3	-	CASSATGGALSGNTIYF
TRBV7-8	TRBJ2-5	-	CASSLGGASGETQYF
TRBV16	TRBJ1-1	once	CASRKGGDDTEAFF
TRBV5-6	TRBJ1-4	-	CASSLVRVNEKLFF
TRBV5-1	TRBJ1-1	-	CASSLYRNTEAFF